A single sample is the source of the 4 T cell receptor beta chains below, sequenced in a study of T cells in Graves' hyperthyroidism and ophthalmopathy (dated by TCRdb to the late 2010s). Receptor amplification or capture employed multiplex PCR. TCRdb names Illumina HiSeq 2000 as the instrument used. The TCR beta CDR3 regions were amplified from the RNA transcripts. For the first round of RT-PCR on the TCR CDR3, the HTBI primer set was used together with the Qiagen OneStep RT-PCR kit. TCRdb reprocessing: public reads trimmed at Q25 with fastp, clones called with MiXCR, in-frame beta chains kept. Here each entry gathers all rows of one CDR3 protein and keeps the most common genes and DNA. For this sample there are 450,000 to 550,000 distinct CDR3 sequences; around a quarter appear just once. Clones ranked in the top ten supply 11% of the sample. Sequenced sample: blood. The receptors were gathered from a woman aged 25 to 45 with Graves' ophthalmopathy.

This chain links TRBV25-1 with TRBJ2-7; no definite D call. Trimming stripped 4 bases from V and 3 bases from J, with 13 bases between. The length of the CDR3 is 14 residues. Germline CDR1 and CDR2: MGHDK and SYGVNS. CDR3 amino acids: CASSGFPTNYEQYF. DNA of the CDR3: TGTGCCAGCAGTGGTTTTCCAACCAACTACGAGCAGTACTTC.

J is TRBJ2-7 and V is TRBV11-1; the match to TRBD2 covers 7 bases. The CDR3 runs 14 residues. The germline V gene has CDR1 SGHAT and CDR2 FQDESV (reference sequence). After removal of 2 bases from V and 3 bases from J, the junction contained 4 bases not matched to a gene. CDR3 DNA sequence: TGTGCCAGCAGCTTACCTGGACTAGGCTACGAGCAGTACTTC. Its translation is CASSLPGLGYEQYF.

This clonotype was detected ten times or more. CDR3 amino acids: CASRSGTAGNTIYF. The CDR3 nucleotides are TGTGCCAGCAGATCCGGGACAGCTGGAAACACCATATATTTT. The chain uses TRBV7-9 and TRBJ1-3; TRBD1 agrees at 7 bases. There are 14 residues in the CDR3. V lost 6 bases to trimming and J lost 2 bases; unmatched junction nucleotides: 4. Per germline, CDR1 SEHNR and CDR2 FQNEAQ (reference sequence).

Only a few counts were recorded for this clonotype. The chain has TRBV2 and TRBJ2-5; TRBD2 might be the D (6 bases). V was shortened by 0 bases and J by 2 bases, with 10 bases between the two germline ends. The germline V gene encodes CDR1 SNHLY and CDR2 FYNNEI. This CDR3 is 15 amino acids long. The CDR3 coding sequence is TGTGCCAGCAGTGAAGCGGAGGGGAATCAAGAGACCCAGTACTTC. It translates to CASSEAEGNQETQYF.